This is a list of T cell receptor beta chains from one sample in a study of T cells expressing NK-cell markers. TCRdb processed the 5' RACE reads again and assigns one entry to each CDR3 protein, with no DNA. This table lists 350,000 to 450,000 distinct CDR3 sequences. Sequences were obtained from blood T cells: a sorted CD56 or NKG2C T cell subset, CD4+ or CD8+ T cells, or bulk PBMC T cells (not recorded which). The receptors were sampled from a man aged 18-75 years in good health. Each CDR3 is given with its conserved first and last residue. The order of the fields is V gene, CDR3 length, J gene, CDR3 protein.

TRBV7-6,17,TRBJ2-1,CASSSLLGEGAYNEQFF
TRBV3-1,16,TRBJ2-5,CASSQDSKGSQETQYF
TRBV7-2,15,TRBJ1-2,CASSLERGAGYGYTF
TRBV11-2,16,TRBJ2-2,CASSLSGTINTGELFF
TRBV18,16,TRBJ2-7,CASSTNERGVSYEQYF
TRBV20-1,14,TRBJ2-1,CSARDLGHDNEQFF
TRBV5-6,13,TRBJ2-1,CASSLVQDNEQFF
TRBV2,14,TRBJ2-7,CASSRQGQVYEQYF
TRBV5-1,16,TRBJ2-2,CASSSASGTTTGELFF
TRBV5-1,17,TRBJ2-1,CASSMPLAGGMGNEQFF
TRBV12-3/TRBV12-4,16,TRBJ1-5,CASSRQTGYSNQPQHF
TRBV2,18,TRBJ2-5,CASSEARLAGEYQETQYF
TRBV5-1,15,TRBJ2-7,CASSLGREHGYEQYF
TRBV12-3/TRBV12-4,16,TRBJ1-5,CASSFRLTTGNQPQHF
TRBV6-5,16,TRBJ2-7,CASSYKPGQGAYEQYF
TRBV12-3/TRBV12-4,13,TRBJ1-5,CASRANRDQPQHF
TRBV11-2,15,TRBJ2-1,CASRRPGRVDNEQFF
TRBV20-1,13,TRBJ1-1,CSARDYQRYGVFF
TRBV12-5,15,TRBJ2-5,CASGPGTSGQETQYF
TRBV11-2,15,TRBJ1-1,CASSLARTGLYEAFF
TRBV3-1,14,TRBJ1-2,CASSQDFSGYGYTF
TRBV10-2,13,TRBJ1-1,CASSTSADTEAFF
TRBV15,15,TRBJ2-7,CATRKEAGGHYEQYF
TRBV25-1,19,TRBJ2-4,CASSKLGQSGWKSKNIQYF
TRBV24-1,15,TRBJ2-7,CATSPGTGSVEKQYF
TRBV12-3/TRBV12-4,15,TRBJ1-3,CASRTQRGQGNTIYF
TRBV6-1,12,TRBJ2-3,CASEGVTDTQYF
TRBV6-5,19,TRBJ2-2,CASSYQKGTSGGASGELFF
TRBV12-3/TRBV12-4,18,TRBJ1-1,CASSLAGVLASGGSEAFF
TRBV9,15,TRBJ2-7,CASSVDPRSSYEQYF
TRBV7-3,16,TRBJ1-1,CASSSQLVRLNTEAFF
TRBV7-7,18,TRBJ2-6,CASSQRQGEGSGANVLTF
TRBV7-7,15,TRBJ2-3,CASSPWTSGTDTQYF
TRBV12-3/TRBV12-4,14,TRBJ2-5,CASQRLAGVKTQYF
TRBV6-1,17,TRBJ1-1,CASNTPGGGGTNTEAFF
TRBV3-1,14,TRBJ2-4,CASSQYMDRDIQYF
TRBV18,16,TRBJ2-3,CASSIAGTGRTDTQYF
TRBV20-1,13,TRBJ1-5,CSAAGDRNQPQHF
TRBV5-1,18,TRBJ1-3,CASSLIPGDSYSGNTIYF
TRBV9,15,TRBJ2-3,CASKPWLGADGTQYF
TRBV3-1,15,TRBJ2-1,CASSSQPWSYNEQFF
TRBV6-1,17,TRBJ2-2,CASKGLAGGFLVGELFF
TRBV20-1,16,TRBJ2-7,CSARAYGTLSSYEQYF
TRBV3-1,14,TRBJ2-5,CASSQRYRQETQYF
TRBV7-6,16,TRBJ2-2,CASSFADSRNTGELFF
TRBV20-1,16,TRBJ1-6,CSARGVQGASRSPLHF
TRBV7-9,15,TRBJ2-1,CASSSPGLAYNEQFF
TRBV6-1,16,TRBJ2-4,CASSPGGAQAKNIQYF
TRBV9,16,TRBJ2-7,CASSGGPTSGGPQQYF
TRBV12-3/TRBV12-4,16,TRBJ1-1,CASSPNNRDRYTEAFF
TRBV29-1,14,TRBJ1-2,CSVVGQGNPYGYTF
TRBV10-3,16,TRBJ2-3,CAISGASGEGIDTQYF
TRBV7-8,13,TRBJ2-1,CASSSGPLNEQFF